This TCR beta chain appears in the sequencing data of a study of T cell repertoires in cytomegalovirus infection. Study in general: TCR beta signatures that were public indicated CMV infection and matching HLA type.

MiXCR, applied by TCRdb to the reads, yields one record per CDR3 protein. The sample yields fewer than 200,000 distinct CDR3 sequences, 7.5% to 10% seen once. Per germline, CDR1 SGHVS and CDR2 FQNEAQ. This CDR3 comprises 13 residues. With V trimmed by 8 bases and J by 6 bases, 9 bases remained unmatched. This clonotype was seen many times. Sequencing used PBMCs. This sequence was found in a human donor in good health (CMV status not recorded). Some clones in this sample may be carry-over from other donors' samples. The chain links TRBV7-8 to TRBJ1-2, with 7 nucleotides matching TRBD1. The CDR3 DNA is TGTGCCAGCCCTCGACAGGGTTCGGATGGCTACACCTTC. As protein: CASPRQGSDGYTF. Full variable domain (outside the CDR3, taken from reference TRBV7-8 and TRBJ1-2): GAGVSQSPRYKVAKRGQDVALRCDPISGHVSLFWYQQALGQGPEFLTYFQNEAQLDKSGLPSDRFFAERPEGSVSTLKIQRTQQEDSAVYLCASPRQGSDGYTFGSGTRLTVV.